Each of the 8 T cell receptor beta chains below was sequenced from the same sample in a study of shared T cell receptors in the human thymus. Measured with immunoSEQ multiplex PCR; TCRdb has only the in-frame clones, and not every one. The sample contains hundreds of thousands of clones, over 75% of which appear only once. These data were also reused for a study on human thymus T cells.

The sample consisted of thymocytes. The receptors derive from a girl under three years old with a congenital heart defect.

This clone has only one observation. This chain uses TRBV27 with TRBJ1-2, with 9 bases identical to TRBD1. CDR3 size: 16 residues. Germline V gene data show CDR1 as MNHEY and CDR2 as SMNVEV (reference sequence). The junction had 11 bases not matched to a gene; V was cut back by 7 bases and J by 2 bases. The CDR3 bases are TGTGCCAGCAAGGGGGACAGGGAGCGTGCAAACTATGGCTACACCTTC. This encodes CASKGDRERANYGYTF.

This chain connects TRBV2 to TRBJ2-1, with D possibly TRBD2 on 6 matching bases. Germline V CDR1 and CDR2: SNHLY, FYNNEI. The V gene lost 7 bases and the J gene lost 8 bases, with 21 bases spanning the gap. The CDR3 has 15 residues. CDR3 sequence (DNA): TGTGCCAGCACGGAGGCTAGCGAAGGGGAGGATGAGCAGTTCTTC. Translation gives CASTEASEGEDEQFF.

As to this clone: The junction departs from germline at one end; a sequencing error may be responsible. The identical CDR3 is also encoded by other nucleotide sequences in the sample. The V and J genes are TRBV5-1 and TRBJ1-6, with D hard to call. This CDR3 contains 18 residues. Germline lookup yields CDR1 SGHRS and CDR2 YFSETQ. The CDR3 nucleotides read TGCGCCAGCAGCTTAGCGGGTGCCCAACTCCTCTATAATTCCCCCCTCCACTTT. Protein product: CASSLAGAQLLYNSPLHF.

J is TRBJ1-1 and V is TRBV19; D perhaps matches TRBD1 (5 bases). The V gene lost 4 bases and the J gene lost 7 bases, with 13 bases spanning the gap. The CDR3 extends over 13 amino acids. Germline V gene lookup returns CDR1 LNHDA and CDR2 SQIVND (reference sequence). CDR3 sequence: CASSTLDIVEAFF. As DNA, the CDR3 is TGTGCCAGTAGTACCTTGGACATAGTTGAAGCTTTCTTT.

The chain combines TRBV15 with TRBJ2-2; D perhaps matches TRBD1 (5 bases). CDR1 is LNHNV, CDR2 YYDKDF, per germline (reference sequence). The length of the CDR3 is 14 residues. Trimming left V 4 bases short and J 4 bases short, with 10 bases between. CDR3 DNA sequence: TGTGCCACCAGCAACAGGAGTATCACCGGGGAGCTGTTTTTT. This codes for CATSNRSITGELFF.

This clone was counted only a few times. The junction does not match germline at one end; this may be a read error. The chain combines TRBV7-7 with TRBJ2-5; 10 bases map to TRBD2. This CDR3 contains 15 residues. From germline, CDR1 is SSHAT and CDR2 FNYEAQ (reference sequence). The CDR3 sequence: CASSLTSGGGETQYF. As DNA, the CDR3 is TGTGCTAGCAGCTTGACCAGCGGGGGGGGAGAGACCCAGTACTTC. Full variable domain (rest looked up from reference TRBV7-7 and TRBJ2-5): GAGVSQSPRYKVTKRGQDVTLRCDPISSHATLYWYQQALGQGPEFLTYFNYEAQPDKSGLPSDRFSAERPEGSISTLTIQRTEQRDSAMYRCASSLTSGGGETQYFGPGTRLLVL.

The chain has TRBV6-1 and TRBJ2-7; D gene uncertain. Trimming took 7 bases from V and 12 from J, leaving 19 bases between them. The CDR3 extends over 12 amino acids. The germline CDR1 and CDR2 sequences are MNHNS and SASEGT. The CDR3: CASTSLIAVWYF. The CDR3 DNA is TGTGCCAGCACATCCCTGATAGCTGTGTGGTACTTC.

The genes are TRBV5-1 and TRBJ2-5; the match to TRBD2 covers 9 bases. V dropped 3 bases and J dropped 1; count of bases not matched to a gene: 4. Germline CDR1 reads SGHRS; CDR2 reads YFSETQ. The CDR3 is 15 residues long. CDR3 sequence: CASSCAGGTQETQYF. The DNA for the CDR3 is TGCGCCAGCAGCTGTGCGGGGGGGACCCAAGAGACCCAGTACTTC.